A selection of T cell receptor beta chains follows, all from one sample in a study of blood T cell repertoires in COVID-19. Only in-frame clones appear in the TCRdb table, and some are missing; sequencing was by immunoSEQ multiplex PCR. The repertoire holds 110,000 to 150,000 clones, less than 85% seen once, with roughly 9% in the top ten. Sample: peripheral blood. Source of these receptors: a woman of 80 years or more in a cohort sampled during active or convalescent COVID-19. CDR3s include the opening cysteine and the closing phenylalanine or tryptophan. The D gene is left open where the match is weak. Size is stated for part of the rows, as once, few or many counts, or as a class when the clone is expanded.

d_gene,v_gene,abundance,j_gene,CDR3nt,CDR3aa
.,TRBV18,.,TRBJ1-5,TGTGCCAGCTCACCATCACAGGGTCCCAGCAATCAGCCCCAGCATTTT,CASSPSQGPSNQPQHF
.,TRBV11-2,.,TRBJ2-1,TGTGCCAGCAGCTTTCAGGGTTGGCTCAATGAGCAGTTCTTC,CASSFQGWLNEQFF
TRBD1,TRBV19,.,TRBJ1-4,TGTGCCAGTAGCGGAATACAGGGGTTAAATGAAAAACTGTTTTTT,CASSGIQGLNEKLFF
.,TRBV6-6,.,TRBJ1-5,TGTGCCAGCATTAACCAGGGTCCGTTAAGTAATCAGCCCCAGCATTTT,CASINQGPLSNQPQHF
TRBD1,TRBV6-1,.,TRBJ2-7,TGTGCCAGCAGTGAGATGACAGGGGGCCCCTACGAGCAGTACTTC,CASSEMTGGPYEQYF
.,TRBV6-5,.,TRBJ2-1,TGTGCCAGCAGTTACTCCCGGGCAGGGGTGTACAATGAGCAGTTCTTC,CASSYSRAGVYNEQFF
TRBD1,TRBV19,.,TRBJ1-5,TGTGCCAGTAGTGACCGACAGGGGAAAGGCAATCAGCCCCAGCATTTT,CASSDRQGKGNQPQHF
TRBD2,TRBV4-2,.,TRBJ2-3,TGTGCCAGCAGAGAAACTAGCGGGGAAACAGATACGCAGTATTTT,CASRETSGETDTQYF
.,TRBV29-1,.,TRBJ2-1,TGCAGCGTTGGGAGGGACCGGTATGAGCAGTTCTTC,CSVGRDRYEQFF
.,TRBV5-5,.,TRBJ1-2,TGTGCCAGCAGCTTGGCCTACAGCCGCAAAGGCTACACCTTC,CASSLAYSRKGYTF
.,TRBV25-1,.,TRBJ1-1,TGTGCCAGTACGGGGTTTGGGAACACTGAAGCTTTCTTT,CASTGFGNTEAFF
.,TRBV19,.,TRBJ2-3,TGTGCCAGTAGTGGATGGGCCCTCTTCGGAGATACGCAGTATTTT,CASSGWALFGDTQYF
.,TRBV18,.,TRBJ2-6,TGTGCCAGCTCACCACGCACCCCGCGGCACTCTGGGGCCAACGTCCTGACTTTC,CASSPRTPRHSGANVLTF
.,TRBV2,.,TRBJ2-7,TGTGCCAGCGGGGGCCGGGTGGCCTACGAGCAGTACTTC,CASGGRVAYEQYF
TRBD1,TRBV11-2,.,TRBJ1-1,TGTGCCAGCAGCCAGGGACAGGGGAACACTGAAGCTTTCTTT,CASSQGQGNTEAFF
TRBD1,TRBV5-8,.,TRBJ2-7,TGTGCCAGCAGCGCCGATGGGACAGGGAACTACGAGCAGTACTTC,CASSADGTGNYEQYF
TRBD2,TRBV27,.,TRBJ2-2,TGTGCCAGCAGCTCCCCCGTAGCGGGGAACACCGGGGAGCTGTTTTTT,CASSSPVAGNTGELFF
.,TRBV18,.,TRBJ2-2,TGTGCCAGCTCACCTGCGTCCAGGGTCACCGGGGAGCTGTTTTTT,CASSPASRVTGELFF
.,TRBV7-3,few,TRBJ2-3,TGTGCCAGCAGCCCCGGACAGATCGGGTTTACGCAGTATTTT,CASSPGQIGFTQYF
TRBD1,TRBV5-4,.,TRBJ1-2,TGTGCCAGCAGCCGGGACAGGGATAACTATGGCTACACCTTC,CASSRDRDNYGYTF
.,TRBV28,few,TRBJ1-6,TGTGCCAGCCGACAGGCATTTCGGAATTCACCCCTCCACTTT,CASRQAFRNSPLHF
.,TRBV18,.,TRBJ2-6,TGTGCCAGTACACCCTCGCTGGGCACCCCAGACTCTGGGGCCAACGTCCTGACTTTC,CASTPSLGTPDSGANVLTF